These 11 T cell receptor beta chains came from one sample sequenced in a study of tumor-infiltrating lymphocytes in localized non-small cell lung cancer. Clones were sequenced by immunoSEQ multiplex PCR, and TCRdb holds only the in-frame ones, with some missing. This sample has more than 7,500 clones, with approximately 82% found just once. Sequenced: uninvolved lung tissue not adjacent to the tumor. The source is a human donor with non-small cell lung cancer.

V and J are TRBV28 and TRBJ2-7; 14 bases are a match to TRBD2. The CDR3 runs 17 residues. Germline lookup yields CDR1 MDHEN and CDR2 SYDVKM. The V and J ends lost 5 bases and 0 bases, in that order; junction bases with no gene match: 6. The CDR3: CASSPGTSGGLSYEQYF. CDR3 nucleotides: TGTGCCAGCAGTCCGGGGACTAGCGGGGGTCTCTCCTACGAGCAGTACTTC.

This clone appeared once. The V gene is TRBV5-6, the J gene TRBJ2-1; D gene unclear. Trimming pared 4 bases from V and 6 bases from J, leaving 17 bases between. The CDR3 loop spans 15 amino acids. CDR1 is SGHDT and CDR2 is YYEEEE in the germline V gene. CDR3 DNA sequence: TGTGCCAGCAGCCGCCTGGCAGGCCCCACCAATGAGCAGTTCTTC. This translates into CASSRLAGPTNEQFF.

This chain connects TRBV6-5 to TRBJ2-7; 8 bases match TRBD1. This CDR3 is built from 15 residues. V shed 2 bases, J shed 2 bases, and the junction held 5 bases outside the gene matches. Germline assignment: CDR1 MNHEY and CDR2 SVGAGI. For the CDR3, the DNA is TGTGCCAGCAGTTACGCGGCAGGGGGCACCTACGAGCAGTACTTC. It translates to CASSYAAGGTYEQYF.

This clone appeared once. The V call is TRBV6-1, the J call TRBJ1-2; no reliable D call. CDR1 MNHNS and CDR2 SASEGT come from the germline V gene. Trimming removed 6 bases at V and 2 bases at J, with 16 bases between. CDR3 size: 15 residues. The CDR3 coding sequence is TGTGCCAGCAGACCACGGGAAGGGCAGAACTATGGCTACACCTTC. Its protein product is CASRPREGQNYGYTF.

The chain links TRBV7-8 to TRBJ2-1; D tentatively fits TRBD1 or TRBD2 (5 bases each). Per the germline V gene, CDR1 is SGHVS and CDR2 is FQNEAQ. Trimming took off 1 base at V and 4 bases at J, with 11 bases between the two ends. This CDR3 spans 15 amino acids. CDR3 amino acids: CASSLDWGSYNEQFF. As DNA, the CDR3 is TGTGCCAGCAGCTTAGATTGGGGGAGTTACAATGAGCAGTTCTTC.

CDR3 amino acids: CASSLAVSGYQETQYF. The CDR3, as DNA: TGCGCCAGCAGCTTGGCCGTTTCAGGATACCAAGAGACCCAGTACTTC. The rearrangement joins TRBV5-1 to TRBJ2-5; no clear D gene. The CDR3 is made up of 16 amino acids. CDR1 is SGHRS, CDR2 YFSETQ, per germline. Trimming stripped 0 bases from V and 0 bases from J, with 12 bases between.

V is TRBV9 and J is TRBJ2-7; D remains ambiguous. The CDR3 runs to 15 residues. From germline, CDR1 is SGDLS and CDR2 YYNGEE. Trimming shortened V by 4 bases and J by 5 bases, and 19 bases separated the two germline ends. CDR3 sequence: CASSPREGRTDEQYF. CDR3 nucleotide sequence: TGTGCCAGCAGCCCCCGAGAAGGAAGGACGGACGAGCAGTACTTC. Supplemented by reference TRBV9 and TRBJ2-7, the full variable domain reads DSGVTQTPKHLITATGQRVTLRCSPRSGDLSVYWYQQSLDQGLQFLIQYYNGEERAKGNILERFSAQQFPDLHSELNLSSLELGDSALYFCASSPREGRTDEQYFGPGTRLTVT.

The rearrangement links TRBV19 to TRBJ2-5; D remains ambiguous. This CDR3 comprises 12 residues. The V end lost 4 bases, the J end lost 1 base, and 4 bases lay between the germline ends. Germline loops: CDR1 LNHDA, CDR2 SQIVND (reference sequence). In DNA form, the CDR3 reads TGTGCCAGTAGTAATGTCCAAGAGACCCAGTACTTC. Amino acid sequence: CASSNVQETQYF.

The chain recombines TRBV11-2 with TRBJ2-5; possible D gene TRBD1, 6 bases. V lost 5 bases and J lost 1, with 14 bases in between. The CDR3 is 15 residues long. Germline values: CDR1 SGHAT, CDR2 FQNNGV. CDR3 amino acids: CASSARTVGQETQYF. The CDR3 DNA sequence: TGTGCCAGCAGCGCCAGGACAGTTGGCCAAGAGACCCAGTACTTC.

CDR3 amino acids: CASGLTSGREETQYF. CDR3 in DNA: TGTGCCAGCGGCCTGACTAGCGGGAGGGAAGAGACCCAGTACTTC. The V call is TRBV27, the J call TRBJ2-5; 14 bases align to TRBD2. V lost 8 bases and J lost 3; bases outside the gene matches: 5. The CDR3 covers 15 residues. Germline CDR1 is MNHEY and CDR2 is SMNVEV (reference sequence).

For the CDR3, the DNA is TGCGCCAGAGGGGTCGGTCCCAGCAGAAACATTCAGTACTTC. Protein product: CARGVGPSRNIQYF. The J gene is TRBJ2-4, the V gene TRBV4-3; D is possibly TRBD1 (5 bases). CDR1 and CDR2 (germline): LGHNA, YSLEER. Trimming shortened V by 9 bases and J by 6 bases, and 18 bases separated the two germline ends. The CDR3 loop spans 14 amino acids.